Listed here are 27 T cell receptor beta chains from one sample, sequenced in a study of blood T cell repertoires in COVID-19 (dated by TCRdb to 2018 to 2021). To prepare the library, the immunoSEQ multiplex PCR assay was applied. TCRdb mirrors the immuneACCESS table, restricted to in-frame sequences. Some clones are absent from its copies; in checked studies, under half trace to an unresolved V gene, and the reason for the others is unknown. This sample gives 250,000 to 350,000 clones in total; more than 70% of them show up just once. The top ten constitute approximately 10% of the sample. Sequencing used peripheral blood. The receptor source for this set is a woman aged 25 to 39 with COVID-19, enrolled during active disease.

The rearrangement uses TRBV28 and TRBJ1-5, with unresolved D. The CDR3 runs to 19 residues. Trimming took off 1 base at V and 0 bases at J, with 19 bases between the two ends. Germline V gives CDR1 MDHEN, CDR2 SYDVKM. CDR3 nucleotides: TGTGCCAGCAGTTTATACAAGGGAGGAAAAATAGCTAGCAATCAGCCCCAGCATTTT. This codes for CASSLYKGGKIASNQPQHF.

The V and J genes are TRBV19 and TRBJ2-3, with 8 bases identical to TRBD2. This CDR3 comprises 15 residues. The germline V gene has CDR1 LNHDA and CDR2 SQIVND (reference sequence). The ends lost 10 bases at V and 4 bases at J; junction bases unmatched: 13. The DNA for the CDR3 is TGTGCCACCTCGTTCCGAGCGGGAGTATCAGATACGCAGTATTTT. It codes for CATSFRAGVSDTQYF.

The DNA for the CDR3 is TGTGCCAGCAGCCTGGGACAGCGCTCCGGGGAGCTGTTTTTT. Amino acids: CASSLGQRSGELFF. The gene calls are TRBV11-2 and TRBJ2-2; 7 bases are shared with TRBD1. The CDR3 consists of 14 residues. Germline CDR1 SGHAT, CDR2 FQNNGV. The J segment lost 6 bases and the V segment lost 5 bases, leaving 6 bases of the junction unmatched.

The chain uses TRBV11-2 and TRBJ2-4; tentatively, D is TRBD2 (6 bases). Germline V lookup: CDR1 SGHAT, CDR2 FQNNGV. Trimming took 4 bases from V and 7 from J, leaving 20 bases between them. The CDR3 totals 16 residues. This CDR3 is CASSSRRARGRNIQYF. DNA of the CDR3: TGTGCCAGCAGCTCCCGGAGGGCTAGAGGGCGGAACATTCAGTACTTC.

The chain employs TRBV21-1 and TRBJ2-4; the table's TRBD1 call for D was not verified on the DNA. TRBV21-1 is labeled a pseudogene. The CDR3 extends over 15 amino acids. CDR3 sequence (DNA): TGTGCCAGCAGCTCCCCGACAGGGGGGAAAAACATTCAGTACTTC. The encoded protein is CASSSPTGGKNIQYF.

The chain couples TRBV19 to TRBJ2-3; TRBD2 aligns across 15 bases. V lost 2 bases and J lost 5; bases outside the gene matches: 5. Germline V gene sequence: CDR1 LNHDA, CDR2 SQIVND (reference sequence). The CDR3 loop spans 17 amino acids. CDR3 sequence reads: CASSISRTSGRGDTQYF. CDR3 DNA sequence: TGTGCCAGTAGTATATCCCGGACTAGCGGGAGGGGAGATACGCAGTATTTT. The full variable domain, completed using reference TRBV19 and TRBJ2-3, is DGGITQSPKYLFRKEGQNVTLSCEQNLNHDAMYWYRQDPGQGLRLIYYSQIVNDFQKGDIAEGYSVSREKKESFPLTVTSAQKNPTAFYLCASSISRTSGRGDTQYFGPGTRLTVL.

The V gene is TRBV4-1, the J gene TRBJ1-2, with D possibly being TRBD1 (6 bases). This CDR3 comprises 16 residues. Germline CDR1 MGHRA, CDR2 YSYEKL. V shed 2 bases and J shed 8 bases, with 21 bases lying between them. CDR3 sequence reads: CASSQPGHEPGKGYTF. The CDR3, as DNA: TGCGCCAGCAGCCAACCGGGACACGAGCCAGGGAAGGGCTACACCTTC.

The chain joins TRBV24-1 to TRBJ2-7; D unresolved. Germline lookup yields CDR1 KGHDR and CDR2 SFDVKD. The CDR3 totals 11 residues. Between the trimmed V and J ends, which lost 3 bases and 8 bases, there was a span of 7 bases. The CDR3 is CATSDLQKQYF. DNA for the CDR3: TGTGCCACCAGTGATCTGCAGAAGCAGTACTTC.

The chain links TRBV7-9 to TRBJ1-6, with a weak D call TRBD1 (5 bases). The CDR3 runs to 14 residues. Germline V CDR1 and CDR2: SEHNR, FQNEAQ (reference sequence). V was clipped by 1 base and J by 10 bases, with 11 bases between them. For the CDR3, the DNA is TGTGCCAGCAGCTTAGACGCAGGGTTCTCACCCCTCCACTTT. This codes for CASSLDAGFSPLHF.

V and J are TRBV7-2 and TRBJ1-3; 10 nucleotides align to TRBD1. This CDR3 contains 19 residues. The germline gives CDR1 SGHTA, CDR2 FQGNSA. The J segment lost 0 bases and the V segment lost 5 bases, leaving 13 bases of the junction unmatched. The CDR3 reads CASSLTGTGALSSGNTIYF. The DNA of the CDR3 is TGTGCCAGCAGCCTTACCGGGACAGGGGCGCTTAGCTCTGGAAACACCATATATTTT.

This clone showed up just once. This chain uses TRBV6-5 with TRBJ2-2; TRBD1 agrees at 7 bases. CDR1 MNHEY and CDR2 SVGAGI come from the germline V gene. Germline trimming cut 2 bases from V and 5 bases from J; bases unmatched to any gene: 2. The CDR3 is made up of 14 amino acids. CDR3 region: CASSYTRGTGELFF. CDR3 nucleotide sequence: TGTGCCAGCAGTTACACCAGGGGGACCGGGGAGCTGTTTTTT.

V is TRBV30 and J is TRBJ1-4, with a possible D match to TRBD1 (5 bases). V was shortened by 4 bases and J by 5 bases, with 11 bases between the two germline ends. This CDR3 has 13 residues. Germline V gene data show CDR1 as GTSNPN and CDR2 as SVGIG (reference sequence). This CDR3 reads CAWNQGLNEKLFF. CDR3 DNA sequence: TGTGCCTGGAACCAGGGCTTGAATGAAAAACTGTTTTTT.

This chain connects TRBV6-2 or TRBV6-3 to TRBJ1-4; 11 nucleotides match TRBD1. The germline gives CDR1 MNHEY, CDR2 SVGEGT. This CDR3 contains 15 residues. The J segment lost 8 bases and the V segment lost 5 bases, leaving 7 bases of the junction unmatched. CDR3: CASSAPGQGVEKLFF. DNA of the CDR3: TGTGCCAGCAGTGCCCCGGGACAGGGGGTCGAAAAACTGTTTTTT.

The chain links TRBV4-3 to TRBJ2-3; perhaps TRBD2 as D (7 bases). V gave up 0 bases and J gave up 1 base, with 20 bases separating them. Germline CDR1 LGHNA, CDR2 YSLEER. The CDR3 consists of 19 residues. Here the CDR3 reads CASSQDSPTRGAGTDTQYF. The CDR3 DNA reads TGCGCCAGCAGCCAAGATAGTCCCACCCGGGGGGCGGGCACAGATACGCAGTATTTT.

This clone was recorded once. This chain uses TRBV6-2 or TRBV6-3 with TRBJ2-1, with D tentatively TRBD2 (5 bases). Trimming left V 2 bases short and J 0 bases short, with 8 bases between. This CDR3 spans 15 amino acids. Germline CDR1 is MNHEY and CDR2 is SVGEGT. CDR3 in DNA: TGTGCCAGCAGTTACAAGCGGTACTCCTACAATGAGCAGTTCTTC. Its translation is CASSYKRYSYNEQFF.

V usage is TRBV27 and J usage is TRBJ1-5; D is perhaps TRBD1 (5 bases). Per germline, CDR1 MNHEY and CDR2 SMNVEV (reference sequence). This CDR3 is 14 amino acids long. V lost 3 bases and J 9 bases, leaving 15 bases between the germline ends. Here the CDR3 DNA reads TGTGCCAGCAGTTTGGAGGGGACTGCTCGGCCCCAGCATTTT. Encoded protein: CASSLEGTARPQHF.

This chain connects TRBV19 to TRBJ2-5; D is possibly TRBD1 (5 bases). Between the trimmed V and J ends, which lost 5 bases and 5 bases, there was a span of 18 bases. The germline V gene encodes CDR1 LNHDA and CDR2 SQIVND (reference sequence). The CDR3 is made up of 15 amino acids. This CDR3 reads CASSPQTVPAETQYF. CDR3 bases: TGTGCCAGTAGTCCCCAGACAGTGCCAGCGGAGACCCAGTACTTC.

The CDR3 spells CASSLPTGAGNTIYF. The DNA of the CDR3 is TGTGCCAGTAGTCTACCAACAGGGGCTGGAAACACCATATATTTT. This chain connects TRBV19 to TRBJ1-3; 7 bases align to TRBD1. V lost 5 bases and J lost 2; bases outside the gene matches: 6. The length of the CDR3 is 15 residues. The V gene's germline CDR1 is LNHDA and CDR2 SQIVND (reference sequence).

This chain connects TRBV4-3 to TRBJ2-7; unclear D gene. The V end lost 1 base, the J end lost 6 bases, and 10 bases lay between the germline ends. The CDR3 length is 13 residues. Per the germline V gene, CDR1 is LGHNA and CDR2 is YSLEER. CDR3 protein: CASSQVPFGEQYF. CDR3 in DNA: TGCGCCAGCAGCCAAGTACCTTTCGGCGAGCAGTACTTC.

The CDR3 spells CASSIRGRGFSYEQYF. As DNA, the CDR3 is TGTGCCAGTAGTATACGGGGCAGGGGCTTCTCCTACGAGCAGTACTTC. V gene TRBV19 combines with J gene TRBJ2-7; D is perhaps TRBD1 (6 bases). V shed 2 bases and J shed 0 bases, with 14 bases lying between them. The V gene's germline CDR1 is LNHDA and CDR2 SQIVND (reference sequence). This CDR3 has 16 amino acids.

V and J are TRBV6-6 and TRBJ1-2, with 8 nucleotides matching TRBD1. Trimming removed 6 bases from V and 4 bases from J; junction bases left unmatched: 10. From germline, CDR1 is MNHNY and CDR2 SVGAGI (reference sequence). This CDR3 contains 15 residues. CDR3 sequence reads: CASSPQGARGYGYTF. Here the CDR3 DNA reads TGTGCCAGCAGCCCGCAGGGGGCTAGAGGCTATGGCTACACCTTC.

The rearrangement uses TRBV30 and TRBJ2-5, with 10 bases aligning to TRBD2. Unmatched junction bases numbered 14, after V lost 7 bases and J lost 9 bases. The CDR3 is made up of 14 amino acids. Germline lookup yields CDR1 GTSNPN and CDR2 SVGIG (reference sequence). The chain's CDR3 is CASKPTSGLLAQYF. The CDR3 DNA sequence: TGTGCCTCCAAGCCGACTAGCGGGTTGTTAGCCCAGTACTTC.

The chain is built from TRBV6-5 and TRBJ1-2; 10 bases line up with TRBD1. The germline gives CDR1 MNHEY, CDR2 SVGAGI. This CDR3 is 13 amino acids long. After removal of 7 bases from V and 6 bases from J, the junction contained 5 bases not matched to a gene. CDR3 region: CASTRQGAHGYTF. CDR3 sequence (DNA): TGTGCCAGCACCAGACAGGGGGCTCATGGCTACACCTTC.

The chain has TRBV7-8 and TRBJ1-2; weak D call: TRBD1 (5 bases). The CDR3 runs 18 residues. V was trimmed by 5 bases and J by 3 bases, leaving 25 bases between them. Germline CDR1 reads SGHVS; CDR2 reads FQNEAQ. The chain's CDR3 is CASSPPLWDGGRDYGYTF. Here the CDR3 DNA reads TGTGCCAGCAGCCCGCCCCTCTGGGACGGGGGAAGGGACTATGGCTACACCTTC.

The chain links TRBV27 to TRBJ1-4; D not certain. Germline V gene data show CDR1 as MNHEY and CDR2 as SMNVEV (reference sequence). CDR3 size: 14 residues. V shed 3 bases and J shed 0 bases, with 5 bases lying between them. CDR3 residues: CASSFTATNEKLFF. In DNA, the CDR3 is TGTGCCAGCAGTTTCACTGCAACTAATGAAAAACTGTTTTTT.

The chain employs TRBV11-2 and TRBJ2-1; 7 nucleotides match TRBD2. Losses at the gene ends were 1 base for V and 9 bases for J; bases not matched to a gene: 6. Germline CDR1 reads SGHAT; CDR2 reads FQNNGV. CDR3 length: 14 residues. The CDR3 protein is CASSLVRASGEQFF. In DNA form, the CDR3 reads TGTGCCAGCAGCTTAGTAAGGGCTAGCGGTGAGCAGTTCTTC.

This chain connects TRBV28 to TRBJ1-4; D is possibly TRBD1 (5 bases). CDR3 length: 15 amino acids. V was clipped by 5 bases and J by 0 bases, with 10 bases between them. CDR1 is MDHEN and CDR2 is SYDVKM in the germline V gene. CDR3 DNA sequence: TGTGCCAGCAGTCCCCCGGGGGCAACTAATGAAAAACTGTTTTTT. Its translation is CASSPPGATNEKLFF.